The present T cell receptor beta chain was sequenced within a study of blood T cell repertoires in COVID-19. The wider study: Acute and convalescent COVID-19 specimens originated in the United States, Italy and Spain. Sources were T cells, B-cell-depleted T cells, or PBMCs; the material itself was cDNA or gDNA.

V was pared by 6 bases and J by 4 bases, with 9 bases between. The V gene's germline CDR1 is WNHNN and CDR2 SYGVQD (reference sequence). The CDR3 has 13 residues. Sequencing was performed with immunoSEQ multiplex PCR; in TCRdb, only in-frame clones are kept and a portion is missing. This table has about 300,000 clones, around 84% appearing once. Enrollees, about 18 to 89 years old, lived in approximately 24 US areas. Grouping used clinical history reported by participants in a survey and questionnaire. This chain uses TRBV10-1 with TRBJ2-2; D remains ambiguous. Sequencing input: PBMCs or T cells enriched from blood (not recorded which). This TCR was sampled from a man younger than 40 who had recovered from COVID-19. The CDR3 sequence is CASRFTVTGELFF. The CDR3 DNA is TGCGCCAGCAGATTCACTGTCACCGGGGAGCTGTTTTTT.